The sequence of this T cell receptor beta chain was determined in a study of cytomegalovirus exposure and HLA in healthy donors. The wider study: The 120 or so validation repertoires were reported in a later analysis to have been generated on the same platform as the approximately 700 first-cohort repertoires.

TCRdb's copy holds only in-frame clones and misses some; the assay was immunoSEQ multiplex PCR. The data contain about 140,000 clones, around 90% of them seen just once; the ten biggest clones take up about 7.9%. For this clone: What it binds is unknown.

The CDR3 contains 13 residues. Trimming removed 3 bases from V and 5 bases from J, with 10 bases in between. The germline V gene has CDR1 LGHNA and CDR2 YSLEER. Study-wide results and caveats: Rarity marked most TCR sequences, yet some public TCRs occurred in many donors. That first-cohort TCR clusters tended to co-occur in the roughly 120 validation repertoires was found in a later analysis.

This clonotype was sampled from a woman under 30 in good health and CMV-seropositive. The chain has TRBV4-3 and TRBJ2-5; D possibly corresponds to TRBD2 (6 bases). The specimen was PBMCs. CDR3 nucleotides: TGCGCCAGCAGCCAGGAGGGGTGGGAGACCCAGTACTTC. This codes for CASSQEGWETQYF.